This T cell receptor (beta chain) was retrieved from a study of Ad26.COV2.S vaccination and SARS-CoV-2 variants. The treatment denotes: around 19 received Ad26.COV2.S at low or high dose, single or two shots; several received placebo; per-sample allocation not given. The samples date from day 63 after the first vaccine or placebo injection. Only in-frame clones appear in the TCRdb table, and some are missing; sequencing was by immunoSEQ multiplex PCR. The data hold under 550,000 clones, with around 87% observed a single time. V was cut by 3 bases and J by 6 bases, with 9 bases left in between. This CDR3 spans 13 amino acids. Germline CDR1 and CDR2: LGHDT and YNNKEL (reference sequence).

The sample was peripheral blood, taken in a trial of Ad26.COV2.S vaccine versus placebo. The TCR originated in a person between 18 and 59 years old who received the Ad26.COV2.S COVID-19 vaccine or a placebo. The chain has TRBV3-1 (or the pseudogene TRBV3-2) and TRBJ2-1; D is perhaps TRBD2 (6 bases). For the CDR3, the DNA is TGTGCCAGCAGCCAGACTAGAGGCAATGAGCAGTTCTTC. Translated, it gives CASSQTRGNEQFF.